The following is a T cell receptor beta chain sequence with its context. Its antigen is not identified. This sample stems from a study of T cells in narcolepsy. About the study: Patients with NT1 or NT2 and healthy control donors were enrolled. Study-wide results and caveats: Comparing one patient's CSF and blood CD4+ clonotypes highlighted HCRT- and TRIB2-specific autoreactive clonotypes. Some memory CD4+ repertoires had no autoreactive clone sequences. Healthy controls reportedly lacked the autoreactive clonotypes serially found in patients' blood.

CDR1 MNHNS and CDR2 SASEGT come from the germline V gene. The CDR3 runs 15 residues. Trimming shortened V by 7 bases and J by 5 bases, and 20 bases separated the two germline ends. Sequencing used immunoSEQ multiplex PCR; TCRdb keeps in-frame clones, though not all of them. In the table there are about 30,000 clones, 79% of which are singletons. The sample was CD45RA- memory CD4+ T cells from PBMCs. The chain employs TRBV6-1 and TRBJ1-1; no clear D gene. The clonotype originates from a human donor with narcolepsy. The DNA for the CDR3 is TGTGCCAGCACCACCTTTTGGGGAGGAGGGACTGAAGCTTTCTTT. Translating it yields CASTTFWGGGTEAFF.